This T cell receptor beta chain was observed in a study of tumor-infiltrating lymphocytes in primary liver carcinoma. From unsorted bulk tissue weighing roughly 18-30 mg, DNA and RNA were co-extracted. This CDR3 is built from 17 residues. The germline gives CDR1 LGHNA, CDR2 YNFKEQ. TCR beta cDNA was made from roughly 500 ng total RNA with a constant-region primer. TCR beta libraries came from three nested multiplex PCR rounds using slightly modified ARM-PCR. It was with TRBV1-TRBV30 forward primers and a C-beta reverse primer that the first two PCR rounds were run, at around 10 cycles each. TCRdb re-derived calls from the multiplex PCR reads in MiXCR, one entry per CDR3 protein. This sample has about 190,000 distinct CDR3 sequences, with roughly 80% found just once. A remark on this clonotype: As the CDR3 is not closed by the conserved phenylalanine or tryptophan, this likely results from a read error.

The sample consisted of tumor tissue from primary liver carcinoma. The source is a man aged 35 to 55 with primary liver carcinoma and hepatitis B virus infection. This sequence joins TRBV4-2 and TRBJ2-1, with a possible D match to TRBD2 (7 bases). DNA of the CDR3: TGTGCCTGCAGCCAAGAGGAGCGGGATAAGGGGGTTAATGAGCAGTTCATC. Amino acids: CACSQEERDKGVNEQFI.